One sample yielded the 14 T cell receptor beta chains listed below, sequenced in a study of PD-1 blockade in classical Hodgkin lymphoma. Brentuximab vedotin exposure varied among the patients, all of whom had relapsed after autologous stem cell transplantation. Repertoires were generated with immunoSEQ multiplex PCR, while TCRdb's copy carries only in-frame clones and drops some. This sample has approximately 12,000 clones, with 75% found just once. The material was peripheral blood mononuclear cells (PBMCs), obtained at baseline. These TCRs come from a human donor with classical Hodgkin lymphoma.

This chain connects TRBV7-2 to TRBJ2-5; the match to TRBD2 covers 7 bases. CDR1 SGHTA and CDR2 FQGNSA come from the germline V gene. Trimming cost V 2 bases and J 5 bases; bases outside gene matches: 5. The CDR3 runs 14 residues. Here the CDR3 DNA reads TGTGCCAGCAGCTTAAACGGGGGGTGGGAGACCCAGTACTTC. Encoded protein: CASSLNGGWETQYF. Full variable domain (rest looked up from reference TRBV7-2 and TRBJ2-5): GAGVSQSPSNKVTEKGKDVELRCDPISGHTALYWYRQSLGQGLEFLIYFQGNSAPDKSGLPSDRFSAERTGGSVSTLTIQRTQQEDSAVYLCASSLNGGWETQYFGPGTRLLVL.

This clone has just a few counts. The genes are TRBV6-1 and TRBJ2-7; D may be TRBD2 (5 bases). Germline V gene sequence: CDR1 MNHNS, CDR2 SASEGT. Trimming shortened V by 5 bases and J by 5 bases, and 13 bases separated the two germline ends. CDR3 length: 13 amino acids. In DNA, the CDR3 is TGTGCCAGCAGTACGGGAAGGGCCCACGAGCAGTACTTC. This codes for CASSTGRAHEQYF.

As DNA, the CDR3 is TGTGCCAGCAGCTTTAGCGGGGGTGCAGCTGGCACAGATACGCAGTATTTT. Translated, it gives CASSFSGGAAGTDTQYF. This sequence joins TRBV9 and TRBJ2-3; 9 nucleotides line up with TRBD2. The CDR3 totals 17 residues. V lost 4 bases and J lost 1; bases outside the gene matches: 10. From germline, CDR1 is SGDLS and CDR2 YYNGEE.

This clone was seen only once. The chain employs TRBV5-1 and TRBJ1-4; perhaps TRBD1 as D (6 bases). V dropped 4 bases and J dropped 4 bases, with 14 bases sitting between them. This CDR3 region has 15 residues. In germline, CDR1 is SGHRS, CDR2 YFSETQ. The CDR3 DNA reads as TGCGCCAGCAGCCCCGATGGACAGTTTAATGAAAAACTGTTTTTT. This sequence encodes CASSPDGQFNEKLFF.

The V and J genes are TRBV4-3 and TRBJ1-2, with TRBD1 as a possible D gene (6 bases). This CDR3 is built from 16 residues. Germline values: CDR1 LGHNA, CDR2 YSLEER. Deletions cut 3 bases from V and 2 bases from J, with 16 bases between. As DNA, the CDR3 is TGCGCCAGCAGCCAGTTTCTCGACAGGAAGAACTATGGCTACACCTTC. Translating gives CASSQFLDRKNYGYTF.

This clone showed up just once. This chain links TRBV9 with TRBJ1-1; TRBD1 agrees at 7 bases. CDR1 is SGDLS and CDR2 is YYNGEE in the germline V gene. V trimming: 1 base; J trimming: 0 bases; junction bases outside the gene matches: 6. This CDR3 comprises 16 residues. The CDR3 DNA is TGTGCCAGCAGCGTAAGGGGGGACAGCATGAACACTGAAGCTTTCTTT. Amino acid sequence: CASSVRGDSMNTEAFF.

This chain's CDR3 is CASNEDTFGNTIYF. CDR3 sequence (DNA): TGTGCCAGTAATGAGGACACCTTTGGAAACACCATATATTTT. The V gene is TRBV19, the J gene TRBJ1-3; TRBD1 is a possible D gene (5 bases). Germline assignment: CDR1 LNHDA and CDR2 SQIVND (reference sequence). The CDR3 is 14 amino acids. V lost 7 bases to trimming and J lost 3 bases, with 13 bases between them.

This clone was seen a few times. This chain joins TRBV6-1 and TRBJ2-3; 7 nucleotides line up with TRBD2. This CDR3 has 15 residues. Germline V gene data show CDR1 as MNHNS and CDR2 as SASEGT. The V segment lost 6 bases and the J segment 0 bases; nucleotides outside the gene matches: 6. CDR3 loop: CASRESGVSTDTQYF. CDR3 DNA: TGTGCCAGCAGGGAGAGCGGGGTCAGCACAGATACGCAGTATTTT.

V usage is TRBV2 and J usage is TRBJ2-7; unclear D gene. The CDR3 covers 11 residues. Germline V gene lookup returns CDR1 SNHLY and CDR2 FYNNEI. V dropped 9 bases and J dropped 4 bases, with 10 bases sitting between them. CDR3 sequence (DNA): TGTGCCAGTACCGATTTGTACGAGCAGTACTTC. It is translated as CASTDLYEQYF.

In its sample, this clone was seen once. The chain carries TRBV4-2 and TRBJ2-1, with D maybe TRBD1 (5 bases). Looked up from germline, CDR1 is LGHNA and CDR2 is YNFKEQ. V lost 0 bases to trimming and J lost 6 bases, with 9 bases between them. The CDR3 is 14 residues long. The CDR3 spells CASSQDRGFNEQFF. CDR3 coding DNA: TGTGCCAGCAGCCAAGATAGGGGATTCAATGAGCAGTTCTTC.

This CDR3 reads CASISGPEQFF. The CDR3 nucleotides read TGTGCCAGCATTTCGGGGCCTGAGCAGTTCTTC. The genes are TRBV6-5 and TRBJ2-1; D is perhaps TRBD1 or TRBD2 (5 bases each). This CDR3 is 11 amino acids long. V was trimmed by 7 bases and J by 9 bases, leaving 10 bases between them. CDR1 and CDR2 (germline): MNHEY, SVGAGI.

The V and J genes are TRBV11-3 and TRBJ2-1, with TRBD2 matching 12 bases. The V gene's germline CDR1 is SGHNT and CDR2 YENEEA. The CDR3 contains 18 residues. Trimming took 5 bases from V and 7 from J; bases not matched to a gene: 15. The CDR3 DNA is TGTGCCAGCAGCACGACCCCGAGGACTAGCGGGGTAGGAAATGAGCAGTTCTTC. Protein product: CASSTTPRTSGVGNEQFF.

J is TRBJ1-3 and V is TRBV19; tentatively, D is TRBD1 (6 bases). This CDR3 comprises 14 residues. Trimming took off 5 bases at V and 3 bases at J, with 11 bases between the two ends. From germline, CDR1 is LNHDA and CDR2 SQIVND (reference sequence). The CDR3 sequence is CASSYTGFGNTIYF. The CDR3 bases are TGTGCCAGTAGTTACACAGGGTTTGGAAACACCATATATTTT. The full variable domain, rest sourced from reference TRBV19 and TRBJ1-3, is DGGITQSPKYLFRKEGQNVTLSCEQNLNHDAMYWYRQDPGQGLRLIYYSQIVNDFQKGDIAEGYSVSREKKESFPLTVTSAQKNPTAFYLCASSYTGFGNTIYFGEGSWLTVV.

This clone was observed a handful of times. This chain joins TRBV2 and TRBJ1-5, with D possibly matching TRBD1 (6 bases). The CDR3 loop spans 16 amino acids. V lost 6 bases, J lost 4 bases, and 19 bases lay in between. CDR1 and CDR2 from the germline V gene are SNHLY and FYNNEI. The CDR3 DNA follows: TGTGCCAGCAGCTCCCGACAGGTTTCTGGGAATCAGCCCCAGCATTTT. Its translation is CASSSRQVSGNQPQHF.